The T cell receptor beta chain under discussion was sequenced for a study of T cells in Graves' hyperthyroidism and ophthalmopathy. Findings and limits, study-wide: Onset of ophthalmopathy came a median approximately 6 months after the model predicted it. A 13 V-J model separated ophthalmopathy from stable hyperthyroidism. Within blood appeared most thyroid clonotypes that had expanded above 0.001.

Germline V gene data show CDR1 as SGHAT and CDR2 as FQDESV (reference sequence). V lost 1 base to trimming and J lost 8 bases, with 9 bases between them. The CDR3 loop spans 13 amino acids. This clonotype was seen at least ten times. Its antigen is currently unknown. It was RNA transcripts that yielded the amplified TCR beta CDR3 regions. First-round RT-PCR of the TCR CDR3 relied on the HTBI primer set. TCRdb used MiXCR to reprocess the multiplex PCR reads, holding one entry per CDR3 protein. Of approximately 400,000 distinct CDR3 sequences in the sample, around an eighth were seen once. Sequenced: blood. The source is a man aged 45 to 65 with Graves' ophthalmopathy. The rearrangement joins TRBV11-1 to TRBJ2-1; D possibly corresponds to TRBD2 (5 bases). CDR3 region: CASSLGRLDEQFF. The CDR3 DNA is TGTGCCAGCAGCTTAGGGAGGTTGGATGAGCAGTTCTTC.